The 21 T cell receptor beta chains presented below share a single source sample, sequenced in a study of cytomegalovirus exposure and HLA in healthy donors. It was with 60 Vbeta and 13 Jbeta primers that the PCR ran. The data were produced by immunoSEQ multiplex PCR, yet TCRdb's version contains in-frame clones alone and is incomplete. The listing contains 45,000 to 65,000 clones. Sequences were obtained from PBMCs. These TCRs come from a man between 18 and 29 years old in good health and CMV-seropositive.

J is TRBJ2-4 and V is TRBV28; possibly TRBD2 for D (6 bases). The V end lost 2 bases, the J end lost 9 bases, and 11 bases lay between the germline ends. The CDR3 is 13 residues long. Germline loops: CDR1 MDHEN, CDR2 SYDVKM. CDR3 sequence reads: CASSLAGRRIQYF. CDR3 nucleotides: TGTGCCAGCAGTTTAGCGGGGCGTCGCATTCAGTACTTC.

The genes are TRBV6-6 and TRBJ1-2; 7 bases line up with TRBD1. CDR3 size: 13 residues. V dropped 6 bases and J dropped 6; count of bases not matched to a gene: 7. Germline lookup yields CDR1 MNHNY and CDR2 SVGAGI (reference sequence). The CDR3 is CASSWGQPDGYTF. Written as DNA, the CDR3 is TGTGCCAGCAGCTGGGGACAGCCAGATGGCTACACCTTC.

The V call is TRBV5-1, the J call TRBJ1-2; 10 bases are shared with TRBD1. J was trimmed by 8 bases and V by 4 bases; bases with no gene match: 8. The CDR3 is 14 residues long. The germline gives CDR1 SGHRS, CDR2 YFSETQ. The CDR3 spells CASSGGTGAEGYTF. The CDR3 DNA reads TGCGCCAGCAGCGGAGGGACAGGGGCGGAGGGCTACACCTTC.

V is TRBV4-1 and J is TRBJ2-1; D gene ambiguous. Trimming stripped 2 bases from V and 7 bases from J, with 15 bases between. Germline CDR1 MGHRA, CDR2 YSYEKL. The CDR3 runs 15 residues. This chain's CDR3 is CASSQPSLERNEQFF. The CDR3 DNA reads as TGCGCCAGCAGCCAACCATCCTTAGAGAGAAATGAGCAGTTCTTC.

The chain has TRBV6-1 and TRBJ2-2; TRBD2 is a possible D gene (7 bases). The V end was cut by 11 bases, the J end by 5 bases, with 12 bases between. The CDR3 sequence is 12 residues long. Germline values: CDR1 MNHNS, CDR2 SASEGT. CDR3 in amino acids: CASRGATGELFF. The CDR3 DNA sequence: TGTGCCTCCCGGGGGGCTACCGGGGAGCTGTTTTTT.

V is TRBV27 and J is TRBJ2-1; 7 bases match TRBD1. CDR3 length equals 13 residues. The J segment lost 5 bases and the V segment lost 4 bases, leaving 2 bases of the junction unmatched. CDR1 and CDR2 (germline): MNHEY, SMNVEV (reference sequence). CDR3 bases: TGTGCCAGCAGTTGGACAGGTAACAATGAGCAGTTCTTC. This translates into CASSWTGNNEQFF.

The chain is built from TRBV2 and TRBJ1-1; no clear D gene. The CDR3 spans 16 residues. V was pared by 6 bases and J by 0 bases, with 17 bases between. The V gene's germline CDR1 is SNHLY and CDR2 FYNNEI. CDR3 coding DNA: TGTGCCAGCAGGAAGACACGGTCTTACATGAACACTGAAGCTTTCTTT. It is translated as CASRKTRSYMNTEAFF. The complete variable domain, with remaining parts taken from reference TRBV2 and TRBJ1-1, reads EPEVTQTPSHQVTQMGQEVILRCVPISNHLYFYWYRQILGQKVEFLVSFYNNEISEKSEIFDDQFSVERPDGSNFTLKIRSTKLEDSAMYFCASRKTRSYMNTEAFFGQGTRLTVV.

The chain has TRBV5-1 and TRBJ2-7; a weak D match, TRBD2 (5 bases). There are 16 residues in the CDR3. Deletions cut 4 bases from V and 6 bases from J, with 23 bases between. The germline CDR1 and CDR2 sequences are SGHRS and YFSETQ. The CDR3 reads CASSLIPGSRASEQYF. CDR3 nucleotide sequence: TGCGCCAGCAGCCTTATACCGGGATCCCGGGCCAGCGAGCAGTACTTC. Filled out from reference TRBV5-1 and TRBJ2-7, the complete variable domain reads KAGVTQTPRYLIKTRGQQVTLSCSPISGHRSVSWYQQTPGQGLQFLFEYFSETQRNKGNFPGRFSGRQFSNSRSEMNVSTLELGDSALYLCASSLIPGSRASEQYFGPGTRLTVT.

For this clone: One junction end does not reproduce the germline sequence, and a read error may be involved. This CDR3 is also generated by other DNA sequences in the sample. The V gene is TRBV2, the J gene TRBJ2-3; 12 bases are shared with TRBD2. Looked up from germline, CDR1 is SNHLY and CDR2 is FYNNEI. This CDR3 region has 13 residues. DNA of the CDR3: TGTATATGGACTAGCGGGGTCACAGATACGCAGTACTTT. It codes for CIWTSGVTDTQYF. The whole variable domain, remainder taken from reference TRBV2 and TRBJ2-3, is EPEVTQTPSHQVTQMGQEVILRCVPISNHLYFYWYRQILGQKVEFLVSFYNNEISEKSEIFDDQFSVERPDGSNFTLKIRSTKLEDSAMYFCIWTSGVTDTQYFGPGTRLTVL.

The gene calls are TRBV27 and TRBJ2-3; 11 bases align to TRBD2. Germline trimming cut 6 bases from V and 5 bases from J; bases unmatched to any gene: 4. This CDR3 is built from 14 residues. Germline V gene lookup returns CDR1 MNHEY and CDR2 SMNVEV (reference sequence). The CDR3 spells CASRPTSGIDTQYF. The CDR3 nucleotides are TGTGCCAGCAGGCCGACTAGCGGGATAGATACGCAGTATTTT.

The chain links TRBV6-1 to TRBJ2-1; 7 bases are a match to TRBD1. Germline V gene sequence: CDR1 MNHNS, CDR2 SASEGT. V gave up 2 bases and J gave up 7 bases; unmatched junction bases: 8. The length of the CDR3 is 15 residues. CDR3: CASSERTGGLNEQFF. The CDR3 nucleotides are TGTGCCAGCAGTGAAAGGACAGGTGGGTTGAATGAGCAGTTCTTC.

J is TRBJ2-3 and V is TRBV19; D not resolved. The CDR3 spans 13 residues. Germline values: CDR1 LNHDA, CDR2 SQIVND (reference sequence). V lost 5 bases to trimming and J lost 2 bases, with 8 bases between them. CDR3 in DNA: TGTGCCAGTAGTGGGCCTTACACAGATACGCAGTATTTT. This gives the protein CASSGPYTDTQYF.

This sequence joins TRBV9 and TRBJ2-2; no clear D. Germline-derived CDR1 and CDR2 are SGDLS and YYNGEE. This CDR3 region has 13 residues. Trimming shortened V by 0 bases and J by 8 bases, and 8 bases separated the two germline ends. CDR3 DNA: TGTGCCAGCAGCGTAGTCCCAGGTGGGGAGCTGTTTTTT. Its translation is CASSVVPGGELFF.

The chain is built from TRBV7-2 and TRBJ2-3; 9 bases line up with TRBD2. The V segment lost 2 bases and the J segment 5 bases; nucleotides outside the gene matches: 5. Germline V gives CDR1 SGHTA, CDR2 FQGNSA. The CDR3 has 15 amino acids. In DNA form, the CDR3 reads TGTGCCAGCAGCTTACGAGCGGGGGGCAAAGATACGCAGTATTTT. Residues: CASSLRAGGKDTQYF.

CDR3 in DNA: TGTGCCAGCTCCTCGGGGGGAAACAATCAGCCCCAGCATTTT. It codes for CASSSGGNNQPQHF. The chain is built from TRBV28 and TRBJ1-5, with D perhaps matching TRBD1 (5 bases). From germline, CDR1 is MDHEN and CDR2 SYDVKM. V was cut by 8 bases and J by 3 bases, with 14 bases left in between. The CDR3 loop spans 14 amino acids.

The chain links TRBV30 to TRBJ2-5, with no clear D. Judging by the DNA end, TRBJ2-7 fits better; the J call may be wrong. CDR3 length: 12 residues. In germline, CDR1 is GTSNPN, CDR2 SVGIG (reference sequence). This CDR3 reads CAWSARPYEQYF. CDR3 sequence (DNA): TGTGCCTGGAGTGCTCGCCCTTACGAGCAGTACTTC.

The chain is built from TRBV18 and TRBJ2-2; 7 bases are shared with TRBD1. The CDR3 has 16 amino acids. The V segment lost 8 bases and the J segment 3 bases; nucleotides outside the gene matches: 12. Germline values: CDR1 KGHSH, CDR2 LQKENI. CDR3 sequence reads: CASTPNRDRDTGELFF. CDR3 nucleotides: TGTGCCAGCACCCCAAACCGGGACAGAGACACCGGGGAGCTGTTTTTT.

The chain carries TRBV29-1 and TRBJ1-3; TRBD1 aligns across 8 bases. This CDR3 comprises 17 residues. Looked up from germline, CDR1 is SQVTM and CDR2 is ANQGSEA. V gave up 3 bases and J gave up 0 bases; unmatched junction bases: 10. CDR3 sequence reads: CSVDLGQGLSSGNTIYF. DNA for the CDR3: TGCAGCGTTGACCTAGGACAGGGTTTGAGCTCTGGAAACACCATATATTTT.

The chain recombines TRBV5-4 with TRBJ1-4; D remains unclear. CDR1 is SGHNT and CDR2 is YYREEE in the germline V gene (reference sequence). This CDR3 is 13 amino acids long. Trimming took 4 bases from V and 7 from J, leaving 11 bases between them. Here the CDR3 reads CASSLQYSEKLFF. CDR3 sequence (DNA): TGTGCCAGCAGCCTGCAATATAGTGAAAAACTGTTTTTT.

The chain has TRBV5-1 and TRBJ2-1, with 10 bases aligning to TRBD2. V shed 0 bases and J 9 bases; nucleotides not matched to a gene: 12. CDR3 length: 17 residues. Germline CDR1 reads SGHRS; CDR2 reads YFSETQ. CDR3 region: CASSLDGSGTSAPEQFF. In nucleotides, the CDR3 is TGCGCCAGCAGCTTGGACGGCTCCGGGACTAGCGCTCCTGAGCAGTTCTTC.

V usage is TRBV5-4 and J usage is TRBJ2-3; tentative D call: TRBD1 (5 bases). The CDR3 runs 13 residues. Trimming stripped 2 bases from V and 5 bases from J, with 9 bases between. Germline CDR1 SGHNT, CDR2 YYREEE (reference sequence). DNA for the CDR3: TGTGCCAGCAGCTTAACAGGAGAAGATACGCAGTATTTT. This translates into CASSLTGEDTQYF.